The rows below give T cell receptor beta chains drawn from one sample of a study of cytomegalovirus exposure and HLA in healthy donors. Clones were read by immunoSEQ multiplex PCR, and TCRdb kept only the in-frame ones, dropping some. The table has 100,000 to 150,000 clones, more than 65% seen once; the top ten hold approximately 3.1%. Sequencing input: PBMCs. The receptors derive from a woman between 18 and 29 years old in good health and CMV-seropositive. Each CDR3 is given with its conserved first and last residue.

j_gene	v_gene	CDR3aa
TRBJ2-3	TRBV6-5	CASNRAGGTDTQYF
TRBJ1-2	TRBV6-6	CASTGIQGDGYTF
TRBJ2-7	TRBV7-2	CASSLSGALYYEQYF
TRBJ2-5	TRBV2	CASSVNSGETQYF
TRBJ2-7	TRBV5-4	CASSLVSRIDEQYF
TRBJ2-7	TRBV9	CASSVFSSTQTSEQYF
TRBJ1-5	TRBV6-1	CASRGQTGNQPQHF
TRBJ1-4	TRBV7-2	CASSLAGGANEKLFF
TRBJ2-7	TRBV27	CASGVLAGAWEQYF
TRBJ2-1	TRBV4-1	CASSQGSGGTNEQFF
TRBJ2-1	TRBV2	CASRGTAAGNEQFF
TRBJ2-1	TRBV7-3	CASSESILREQFF
TRBJ2-3	TRBV30	CAWSELAGENTQYF
NA	TRBV4-1	CASSQVTSTSSYEQYF
TRBJ1-2	TRBV14	CASSQEIETPLNYGYTF
TRBJ1-5	TRBV28	CASSAPGGNQPQHF
TRBJ2-2	TRBV5-1	CASSLKTGSNTGELFF
TRBJ1-5	TRBV4-1	CASSPLPVGDGDNQPQHF
TRBJ2-2	TRBV5-6	CASSSGVGGELFF
TRBJ2-5	TRBV5-5	CASWLSRKETQYF
TRBJ1-2	TRBV7-9	CSSSLNTYGYTF
TRBJ2-1	TRBV7-9	CASSLGGSYNEQFF
TRBJ1-5	TRBV6-5	CASTQGSNQPQHF
TRBJ1-1	TRBV11-2	CASSPGQLNTEAFF
TRBJ1-5	TRBV29-1	CSGSQGDTSNQPQHF
TRBJ1-5	TRBV5-1	CASSLGSGGNQPQHF
TRBJ2-5	TRBV4-2	CASSPTGETQYF
TRBJ2-1	TRBV7-9	CSSSLEQGTKGEQFF
TRBJ1-1	TRBV6-1	CASSELGQGEAFF
TRBJ2-1	TRBV5-1	CASSLVMSSYNEQFF
TRBJ1-5	TRBV2	CASSAYRDRSGDQPQHF
TRBJ1-2	TRBV19	CASSSLSYGTTNYGYTF
TRBJ2-1	TRBV10-1	CASRDRPSYNEQFF
TRBJ1-6	TRBV2	CATAPREADSPLHF
TRBJ1-3	TRBV15	CATSRDGGDWNTIYF
TRBJ2-1	TRBV11-1	CASSPQDGSYNEQFF
TRBJ1-2	TRBV2	CASSDTQGGYTF
TRBJ2-7	TRBV29-1	CSGLTGGHEQYF
TRBJ2-7	TRBV7-9	CSSSSEEPPLDPYEQYF
TRBJ2-2	TRBV4-1	CASSQGTTTNTGELFF
TRBJ1-5	TRBV7-8	CASSLNTGINNQPQHF
TRBJ2-6	TRBV30	CAWSPRRANVLTF
TRBJ2-2	TRBV28	CASRTGQGSTGELFF
TRBJ1-1	TRBV6-6	CASSYSNRGRTEAFF
TRBJ2-7	TRBV10-2	CASKGTGYHEQYF
TRBJ2-7	TRBV6-4	CASRWPAPGEQYF
TRBJ1-6	TRBV14	CASSSSGGGTSPYNSPLHF
TRBJ1-2	TRBV28	CASSLGQGRDYTF
TRBJ1-2	TRBV6-6	CASSSPQEGYYGYTF
TRBJ2-7	TRBV7-8	CASSPHAWTGESYEQYF
TRBJ1-5	TRBV5-6	CASSFQGKGSNQPQHF
TRBJ2-1	TRBV6-5	CASSRGLATDEQFF
TRBJ2-1	TRBV18	CASSPLLAGWVSEQFF
TRBJ2-3	TRBV7-3	CASTEQGSETDTQYF
TRBJ2-6	TRBV15	CATSRGRGGGDSGANVLTF
TRBJ1-6	TRBV7-9	CASGTGEGSPLHF